This T cell receptor (beta chain) was profiled in a study of early T cells in non-severe SARS-CoV-2 infection. Background on the study: Bulk RNA taken from unsorted whole blood was sequenced, leaving chains unpaired.

Each single cDNA molecule received a unique molecular identifier. TCRdb ran MiXCR on the 5' RACE reads and lists one entry per CDR3 protein. The data contain about 64,000 distinct CDR3 sequences, roughly 12% of them seen just once; the ten biggest clones take up over 1.2%. This clonotype came up a few times. Its antigen is unknown. Study-wide findings and caveats: A preference for anti-spike CD8 responses marked VDJdb matching, which missed private and CD4 specificities.

Between the trimmed V and J ends, which lost 7 bases and 4 bases, there was a span of 11 bases. CDR1 SQVTM and CDR2 ANQGSEA come from the germline V gene. The length of the CDR3 is 12 residues. The sequence came from an adult who was a healthcare worker with PCR-confirmed SARS-CoV-2 infection or an uninfected control (not recorded which). This specimen was whole blood, taken at baseline. This chain uses TRBV29-1 with TRBJ1-5, with D hard to call. The CDR3 DNA reads TGCAGCGATATTCGTGCTAATCAGCCCCAGCATTTT. Protein product: CSDIRANQPQHF. Full variable domain (remainder filled in from reference TRBV29-1 and TRBJ1-5): SAVISQKPSRDICQRGTSLTIQCQVDSQVTMMFWYRQQPGQSLTLIATANQGSEATYESGFVIDKFPISRPNLTFSTLTVSNMSPEDSSIYLCSDIRANQPQHFGDGTRLSIL.